This record looks at one T cell receptor beta chain sequence and its context. The data are from a study of blood T cell repertoires in COVID-19. Produced via immunoSEQ multiplex PCR; TCRdb's table is partial and in-frame only. Here the sample spans roughly 400,000 clones, 70% to 90% being singletons. Individuals in the exposed group had encountered a COVID-19 case within 2 weeks preceding study entry. The source of this sequence is a woman aged 18-30 years who had been exposed to COVID-19. The sample taken for sequencing was PBMCs or T cells enriched from blood (not recorded which).

CDR3 bases: TGTGCCAGCAGATTGAGTACAGGGGAAACTGGAAACACCATATATTTT. Protein sequence: CASRLSTGETGNTIYF. The chain couples TRBV13 to TRBJ1-3; 7 bases map to TRBD1. The V gene's germline CDR1 is PRHDT and CDR2 FYEKMQ (reference sequence). The CDR3 consists of 16 residues. Trimming at V came to 6 bases and at J to 2 bases, leaving 10 bases not matched to a gene.